Listed here are 21 T cell receptor beta chains from one sample, sequenced in a study of cytomegalovirus exposure and HLA in healthy donors. PCR employed 60 Vbeta and 13 Jbeta primers. Profiled with immunoSEQ multiplex PCR; TCRdb holds only in-frame clones, not every one. The repertoire holds some 200,000 clones, with more than 80% as singletons. The source material was PBMCs. These receptors were obtained from a boy aged 5-17 years in good health and CMV-seronegative.

The chain has TRBV4-1 and TRBJ2-5; 8 bases are a match to TRBD2. V lost 0 bases, J lost 5 bases, and 5 bases stayed unmatched. This CDR3 is 15 amino acids long. CDR1 is MGHRA and CDR2 is YSYEKL in the germline V gene. CDR3 loop: CASSQEGTSLETQYF. The CDR3 DNA reads TGCGCCAGCAGCCAAGAGGGGACTAGTTTGGAGACCCAGTACTTC.

The chain carries TRBV5-8 and TRBJ2-3, with D tentatively TRBD1 (6 bases). The CDR3 extends over 16 amino acids. Germline V CDR1 and CDR2: SGHTS, YDEGEE. V was clipped by 0 bases and J by 2 bases, with 13 bases between them. This CDR3 reads CASSLAGVHFTDTQYF. The CDR3 coding sequence is TGTGCCAGCAGCTTGGCAGGGGTTCACTTCACAGATACGCAGTATTTT.

This clone has only one observation. The chain carries TRBV6-5 and TRBJ2-7; 11 bases align to TRBD2. The germline CDR1 and CDR2 sequences are MNHEY and SVGAGI. V was clipped by 6 bases and J by 4 bases; unmatched bases: 5. The CDR3 is 14 residues long. CDR3 nucleotides: TGTGCCAGCAGGGCGGGGACTAGCGGTTACGAGCAGTACTTC. The encoded protein is CASRAGTSGYEQYF.

The rearrangement joins TRBV5-6 to TRBJ2-1, with 11 nucleotides matching TRBD1. Germline lookup yields CDR1 SGHDT and CDR2 YYEEEE. The V segment lost 4 bases and the J segment 4 bases; nucleotides outside the gene matches: 4. This CDR3 comprises 15 residues. The CDR3 sequence is CASSRDRGIYNEQFF. In nucleotides, the CDR3 is TGTGCCAGCAGCCGGGACAGGGGGATTTACAATGAGCAGTTCTTC.

This clone was counted once. This chain joins TRBV9 and TRBJ1-2, with 9 bases matching TRBD1. Looked up from germline, CDR1 is SGDLS and CDR2 is YYNGEE. CDR3 length: 16 amino acids. V dropped 2 bases and J dropped 7; count of bases not matched to a gene: 12. The CDR3 coding sequence is TGTGCCAGCAGCGTCCCAAAAACAGGGGGCTCGAGTGGCTACACCTTC. It is translated as CASSVPKTGGSSGYTF.

V gene TRBV19 combines with J gene TRBJ2-3; D perhaps matches TRBD2 (6 bases). The germline CDR1 and CDR2 sequences are LNHDA and SQIVND (reference sequence). The CDR3 has 15 amino acids. V lost 1 base and J 4 bases, leaving 12 bases between the germline ends. CDR3 sequence: CASSIAGVDADTQYF. CDR3 DNA: TGTGCCAGTAGTATAGCGGGAGTAGATGCAGATACGCAGTATTTT.

The chain joins TRBV29-1 to TRBJ1-2; D may be TRBD1 (6 bases). This CDR3 spans 12 amino acids. With 6 bases removed from V and 8 bases from J, the gap between germline ends came to 16 bases. Germline CDR1 SQVTM, CDR2 ANQGSEA. Here the CDR3 DNA reads TGCAGCGTGGGGGCGGGGGTTCGAGGCTACACCTTC. It is translated as CSVGAGVRGYTF.

V is TRBV6-6 and J is TRBJ1-4, with D unclear. Trimming removed 5 bases from V and 0 bases from J, with 10 bases in between. Germline V CDR1 and CDR2: MNHNY, SVGAGI (reference sequence). This CDR3 has 15 amino acids. The chain's CDR3 is CASSRSGSTNEKLFF. DNA for the CDR3: TGTGCCAGCAGTAGGTCCGGGTCAACTAATGAAAAACTGTTTTTT.

The chain carries TRBV5-4 and TRBJ2-3, with 16 bases that match TRBD2. V trimming: 2 bases; J trimming: 7 bases; junction bases outside the gene matches: 4. Per germline, CDR1 SGHNT and CDR2 YYREEE (reference sequence). This CDR3 has 16 amino acids. CDR3 sequence reads: CASSLGTSGRVNTQYF. CDR3 in DNA: TGTGCCAGCAGCTTAGGGACTAGCGGGAGGGTAAATACGCAGTATTTT. Full variable domain (missing parts from reference TRBV5-4 and TRBJ2-3): ETGVTQSPTHLIKTRGQQVTLRCSSQSGHNTVSWYQQALGQGPQFIFQYYREEENGRGNFPPRFSGLQFPNYSSELNVNALELDDSALYLCASSLGTSGRVNTQYFGPGTRLTVL.

V usage is TRBV6-5 and J usage is TRBJ2-7; 7 positions agree with TRBD1. V shed 2 bases, J shed 3 bases, and the junction held 1 base outside the gene matches. This CDR3 comprises 13 residues. Germline-derived CDR1 and CDR2 are MNHEY and SVGAGI. The CDR3 protein is CASSYQGDYEQYF. The CDR3 coding sequence is TGTGCCAGCAGTTACCAGGGGGACTACGAGCAGTACTTC.

V and J are TRBV5-5 and TRBJ1-1; D uncertain. V lost 2 bases and J lost 0, with 11 bases in between. The V gene's germline CDR1 is SGHKS and CDR2 YYEKEE (reference sequence). This CDR3 has 15 amino acids. The CDR3, as DNA: TGTGCCAGCAGCTTCCGACCAGACATGAACACTGAAGCTTTCTTT. As protein: CASSFRPDMNTEAFF.

This chain links TRBV30 with TRBJ2-5; TRBD2 matches 11 bases. V dropped 0 bases and J dropped 5; count of bases not matched to a gene: 5. CDR1 and CDR2 from the germline V gene are GTSNPN and SVGIG (reference sequence). This CDR3 contains 15 residues. The CDR3 region has the DNA TGTGCCTGGAGTGTAAGGCTAGCGGGGGGTGAGACCCAGTACTTC. This sequence encodes CAWSVRLAGGETQYF.

The rearrangement uses TRBV29-1 and TRBJ1-5; 11 bases line up with TRBD1. V lost 4 bases, J lost 5 bases, and 1 base stayed unmatched. There are 13 residues in the CDR3. Germline V gene data show CDR1 as SQVTM and CDR2 as ANQGSEA. CDR3 in DNA: TGCAGCGTTGGGACAGGGGGCGATCAGCCCCAGCATTTT. This gives the protein CSVGTGGDQPQHF.

As concerns this clone: Mismatch with germline at one junction end may stem from a read error. This chain connects TRBV7-9 to TRBJ2-5; D is uncertain. From germline, CDR1 is SEHNR and CDR2 FQNEAQ (reference sequence). The CDR3 spans 17 residues. CDR3 protein: CSSSSLSRDKFQETQYF. Here the CDR3 DNA reads TGTTCCAGCAGCTCTTTAAGCCGAGACAAATTTCAAGAGACCCAGTACTTC.

The gene calls are TRBV6-1 and TRBJ1-1; D gene unclear. Trimming left V 4 bases short and J 0 bases short, with 12 bases between. From germline, CDR1 is MNHNS and CDR2 SASEGT. CDR3 length equals 15 residues. This CDR3 reads CASSGPAALNTEAFF. For the CDR3, the DNA is TGTGCCAGCAGTGGACCGGCGGCTCTGAACACTGAAGCTTTCTTT.

This chain links TRBV5-5 with TRBJ1-4; no clear D. V gave up 4 bases and J gave up 0 bases, with 16 bases separating them. The length of the CDR3 is 17 residues. Germline V lookup: CDR1 SGHKS, CDR2 YYEKEE (reference sequence). Here the CDR3 DNA reads TGTGCCAGCAGCGCCCGCCTTCGGACTGCAACTAATGAAAAACTGTTTTTT. This gives the protein CASSARLRTATNEKLFF.

The J gene is TRBJ1-2, the V gene TRBV11-1; D unclear. V lost 1 base to trimming and J lost 5 bases, with 11 bases between them. This CDR3 spans 14 amino acids. Germline CDR1 is SGHAT and CDR2 is FQDESV (reference sequence). CDR3 loop: CASSLGSQLYGYTF. In nucleotides, the CDR3 is TGTGCCAGCAGCTTAGGAAGTCAGTTATATGGCTACACCTTC.

The chain is built from TRBV2 and TRBJ2-7, with 8 bases lining up with TRBD1. V trimming: 6 bases; J trimming: 2 bases; junction bases outside the gene matches: 6. Germline V CDR1 and CDR2: SNHLY, FYNNEI. The CDR3 contains 14 residues. The CDR3 coding sequence is TGTGCCAGCAGGGGGGACAGGCCCACCTACGAGCAGTACTTC. Translated: CASRGDRPTYEQYF. Supplemented by reference TRBV2 and TRBJ2-7, the full variable domain reads EPEVTQTPSHQVTQMGQEVILRCVPISNHLYFYWYRQILGQKVEFLVSFYNNEISEKSEIFDDQFSVERPDGSNFTLKIRSTKLEDSAMYFCASRGDRPTYEQYFGPGTRLTVT.

Note on this clone: One end of the junction fails to match germline, which may point to a read error. The chain links TRBV7-9 to TRBJ1-3; 11 bases are a match to TRBD1. The CDR3 covers 18 residues. The germline gives CDR1 SEHNR, CDR2 FQNEAQ (reference sequence). CDR3 DNA sequence: TGTTCCAGCAGCTTAGGGGCCGGGACAGGGGGCTCTGGAAACACCATATATTTT. Residues: CSSSLGAGTGGSGNTIYF. Looking up the rest from reference TRBV7-9 and TRBJ1-3 gives the full variable domain: DTGVSQNPRHKITKRGQNVTFRCDPISEHNRLYWYRQTLGQGPEFLTYFQNEAQLEKSRLLSDRFSAERPKGSFSTLEIQRTEQGDSAMYLCSSSLGAGTGGSGNTIYFGEGSWLTVV.

The genes are TRBV7-8 and TRBJ1-1; the match to TRBD1 covers 8 bases. CDR3 size: 15 residues. Trimming removed 3 bases from V and 6 bases from J; junction bases left unmatched: 9. Germline V gene lookup returns CDR1 SGHVS and CDR2 FQNEAQ. The CDR3 nucleotides are TGTGCCAGCAGCTTCCAACCTACAGGGGGTTCTGAAGCTTTCTTT. As protein: CASSFQPTGGSEAFF.

The chain has TRBV11-2 and TRBJ1-4, with TRBD1 matching 7 bases. V shed 1 base, J shed 5 bases, and the junction held 1 base outside the gene matches. Germline lookup yields CDR1 SGHAT and CDR2 FQNNGV. CDR3 length equals 14 residues. CDR3 sequence (DNA): TGTGCCAGCAGCTTAGGGACAGGAAATGAAAAACTGTTTTTT. This encodes CASSLGTGNEKLFF.